The 17 T cell receptor beta chains listed next were all sequenced from one sample in a study of T-cell memory formation after mild COVID-19. One entry per CDR3 protein, called by TCRdb with MiXCR from the 5' RACE reads. The repertoire has nearly 250,000 distinct CDR3 sequences, 15% of them found once; the top ten carry 2% to 2.5%. The sample was PBMCs or a T cell subset sorted from them (not recorded which). The receptors were sampled from an adult woman who had mild COVID-19 (a few samples of this study predate the infection). Cell type and time point are not known.

The rearrangement uses TRBV24-1 and TRBJ1-2; perhaps TRBD1 as D (5 bases). The V end was cut by 2 bases, the J end by 4 bases, with 13 bases between. Germline CDR1 KGHDR, CDR2 SFDVKD. This CDR3 has 15 amino acids. CDR3 protein: CATSDSGTERYGYTF. The CDR3 region has the DNA TGTGCCACCAGTGATTCCGGGACCGAGCGCTATGGCTACACCTTC.

The chain carries TRBV5-1 and TRBJ2-3, with D maybe TRBD1 (6 bases). The CDR3 is 17 residues long. From germline, CDR1 is SGHRS and CDR2 YFSETQ. V was clipped by 0 bases and J by 5 bases, with 19 bases between them. The CDR3 nucleotides read TGCGCCAGCAGCTTGGGGCCCGCTCGTGGGGGCCAAGATACGCAGTATTTT. Translated, it gives CASSLGPARGGQDTQYF. The full variable domain, rest sourced from reference TRBV5-1 and TRBJ2-3, is KAGVTQTPRYLIKTRGQQVTLSCSPISGHRSVSWYQQTPGQGLQFLFEYFSETQRNKGNFPGRFSGRQFSNSRSEMNVSTLELGDSALYLCASSLGPARGGQDTQYFGPGTRLTVL.

Only a few counts were recorded for this clonotype. V and J are TRBV5-1 and TRBJ2-3, with D possibly matching TRBD2 (6 bases). V was trimmed by 0 bases and J by 5 bases, leaving 16 bases between them. The germline V gene encodes CDR1 SGHRS and CDR2 YFSETQ. CDR3 length: 16 amino acids. This CDR3 is CASSLVLALGQDTQYF. The CDR3 nucleotides read TGCGCCAGCAGCTTGGTTCTAGCGCTCGGGCAAGATACGCAGTATTTT.

This clonotype came up a few times. The chain has TRBV4-3 and TRBJ2-4; the D gene is possibly TRBD1 (6 bases). This CDR3 region has 15 residues. Deletions cut 1 base from V and 11 bases from J, with 18 bases between. CDR1 is LGHNA, CDR2 YSLEER, per germline. The CDR3 coding sequence is TGCGCCAGCAGCCAAGGGCAGGGGACGGACTCGTTTCAGTACTTC. Translating gives CASSQGQGTDSFQYF.

In this sample, this clonotype turned up a few times. The V gene is TRBV10-3, the J gene TRBJ1-2; 7 bases line up with TRBD1. The CDR3 sequence is 14 residues long. The ends lost 8 bases at V and 4 bases at J; junction bases unmatched: 10. Germline assignment: CDR1 ENHRY and CDR2 SYGVKD. Here the CDR3 reads CAIQRQGPLYGYTF. The CDR3 nucleotides are TGTGCCATCCAGAGACAGGGCCCCCTCTATGGCTACACCTTC.

The chain carries TRBV7-9 and TRBJ2-5; 7 bases agree with TRBD2. Trimming removed 4 bases from V and 4 bases from J; junction bases left unmatched: 12. The CDR3 is 16 amino acids. Germline V CDR1 and CDR2: SEHNR, FQNEAQ (reference sequence). The CDR3 protein is CASSSGPSGARETQYF. For the CDR3, the DNA is TGTGCCAGCAGCTCGGGCCCTAGCGGCGCGAGAGAGACCCAGTACTTC.

This chain links TRBV21-1 with TRBJ2-7; the table names TRBD1, a call not compared with the DNA. TRBV21-1 is a recognized pseudogene. CDR3 length: 15 amino acids. The CDR3 loop reads CASSAQQEFSYEQYF. CDR3 DNA: TGTGCCAGCAGCGCCCAACAGGAATTCAGCTACGAGCAGTACTTC.

CDR3 loop: CSVRGRATDTQYF. In DNA form, the CDR3 reads TGCAGCGTTAGGGGACGGGCCACAGATACGCAGTATTTT. The chain employs TRBV29-1 and TRBJ2-3; the D gene could be TRBD1 or TRBD2 (5 bases each). In germline, CDR1 is SQVTM, CDR2 ANQGSEA. Between the trimmed V and J ends, which lost 5 bases and 2 bases, there was a span of 11 bases. The CDR3 length is 13 residues.

This clonotype was observed a few times. The chain couples TRBV7-9 to TRBJ2-3; 9 bases line up with TRBD2. The ends lost 7 bases at V and 2 bases at J; junction bases unmatched: 10. Germline V gene lookup returns CDR1 SEHNR and CDR2 FQNEAQ (reference sequence). The CDR3 loop spans 16 amino acids. CDR3 sequence reads: CASKLLAGDATDTQYF. The CDR3 nucleotides read TGTGCCAGCAAATTGTTAGCGGGGGACGCCACAGATACGCAGTATTTT.

This clonotype was counted between two and nine times. This chain joins TRBV6-6 and TRBJ2-5; the D gene is possibly TRBD1 (6 bases). The CDR3 extends over 14 amino acids. CDR1 is MNHNY, CDR2 SVGAGI, per germline (reference sequence). Trimming shortened V by 0 bases and J by 4 bases, and 9 bases separated the two germline ends. The CDR3 reads CASSYSSRGETQYF. The CDR3 DNA reads as TGTGCCAGCAGTTACTCGAGCAGGGGAGAGACCCAGTACTTC.

The J gene is TRBJ2-7, the V gene TRBV7-6; 8 bases agree with TRBD1. Losses at the gene ends were 4 bases for V and 6 bases for J; bases not matched to a gene: 11. Germline V lookup: CDR1 SGHVS, CDR2 FNYEAQ. The CDR3 loop spans 15 amino acids. The CDR3 DNA follows: TGTGCCAGCAGCTCAGGGAGGCAGGGGGCCGGCGAGCAGTACTTC. It yields the protein CASSSGRQGAGEQYF.

The chain combines TRBV5-1 with TRBJ2-3; no clear D. Trimming removed 4 bases from V and 0 bases from J, with 9 bases in between. The germline CDR1 and CDR2 sequences are SGHRS and YFSETQ. The CDR3 loop spans 14 amino acids. CDR3 sequence: CASSPEASTDTQYF. For the CDR3, the DNA is TGCGCCAGCAGCCCGGAAGCAAGCACAGATACGCAGTATTTT.

This clonotype was picked up a small number of times. The rearrangement uses TRBV12-3 or TRBV12-4 and TRBJ1-2; D not certain. The germline V and J ends were trimmed by 9 bases and 1 base, with 9 bases remaining between them. The CDR3 contains 12 residues. DNA of the CDR3: TGTGCCAGTTATCACAGTAACTATGGCTACACCTTC. Its translation: CASYHSNYGYTF.

This clonotype was counted between two and nine times. V and J are TRBV12-3 or TRBV12-4 and TRBJ1-6, with TRBD1 identical over 8 bases. The CDR3 totals 14 residues. J lost 7 bases, V lost 6 bases, and 5 bases had no gene match. The CDR3 sequence is CASSRDRGNSPLHF. CDR3 nucleotide sequence: TGTGCCAGCAGCCGAGACAGGGGAAATTCACCCCTCCACTTT.

The chain is built from TRBV19 and TRBJ1-5; TRBD1 might be the D (5 bases). CDR1 is LNHDA and CDR2 is SQIVND in the germline V gene (reference sequence). V gave up 4 bases and J gave up 9 bases, with 13 bases separating them. This CDR3 has 13 residues. CDR3 protein: CASSNGGVLPQHF. Written as DNA, the CDR3 is TGTGCCAGTAGTAATGGAGGGGTCCTGCCCCAGCATTTT.

The sample holds a few counts of this clonotype. The genes are TRBV12-3 or TRBV12-4 and TRBJ2-3; maybe TRBD2 (6 bases). The CDR3 is made up of 17 amino acids. The V and J ends lost 2 bases and 2 bases respectively, with 17 bases between them. CDR3 sequence: CASSLPRAGPLTDTQYF. CDR3 nucleotide sequence: TGTGCCAGCAGTTTACCAAGAGCGGGCCCGCTCACAGATACGCAGTATTTT.

The DNA for the CDR3 is TGCAGCGTTGGCCCTGGAGTGGCCACTGAAGCTTTCTTT. Encoded protein: CSVGPGVATEAFF. The rearrangement joins TRBV29-1 to TRBJ1-1, with D hard to call. The germline V and J ends were trimmed by 4 bases and 4 bases, with 13 bases remaining between them. CDR3 length: 13 residues. Germline V gene sequence: CDR1 SQVTM, CDR2 ANQGSEA.